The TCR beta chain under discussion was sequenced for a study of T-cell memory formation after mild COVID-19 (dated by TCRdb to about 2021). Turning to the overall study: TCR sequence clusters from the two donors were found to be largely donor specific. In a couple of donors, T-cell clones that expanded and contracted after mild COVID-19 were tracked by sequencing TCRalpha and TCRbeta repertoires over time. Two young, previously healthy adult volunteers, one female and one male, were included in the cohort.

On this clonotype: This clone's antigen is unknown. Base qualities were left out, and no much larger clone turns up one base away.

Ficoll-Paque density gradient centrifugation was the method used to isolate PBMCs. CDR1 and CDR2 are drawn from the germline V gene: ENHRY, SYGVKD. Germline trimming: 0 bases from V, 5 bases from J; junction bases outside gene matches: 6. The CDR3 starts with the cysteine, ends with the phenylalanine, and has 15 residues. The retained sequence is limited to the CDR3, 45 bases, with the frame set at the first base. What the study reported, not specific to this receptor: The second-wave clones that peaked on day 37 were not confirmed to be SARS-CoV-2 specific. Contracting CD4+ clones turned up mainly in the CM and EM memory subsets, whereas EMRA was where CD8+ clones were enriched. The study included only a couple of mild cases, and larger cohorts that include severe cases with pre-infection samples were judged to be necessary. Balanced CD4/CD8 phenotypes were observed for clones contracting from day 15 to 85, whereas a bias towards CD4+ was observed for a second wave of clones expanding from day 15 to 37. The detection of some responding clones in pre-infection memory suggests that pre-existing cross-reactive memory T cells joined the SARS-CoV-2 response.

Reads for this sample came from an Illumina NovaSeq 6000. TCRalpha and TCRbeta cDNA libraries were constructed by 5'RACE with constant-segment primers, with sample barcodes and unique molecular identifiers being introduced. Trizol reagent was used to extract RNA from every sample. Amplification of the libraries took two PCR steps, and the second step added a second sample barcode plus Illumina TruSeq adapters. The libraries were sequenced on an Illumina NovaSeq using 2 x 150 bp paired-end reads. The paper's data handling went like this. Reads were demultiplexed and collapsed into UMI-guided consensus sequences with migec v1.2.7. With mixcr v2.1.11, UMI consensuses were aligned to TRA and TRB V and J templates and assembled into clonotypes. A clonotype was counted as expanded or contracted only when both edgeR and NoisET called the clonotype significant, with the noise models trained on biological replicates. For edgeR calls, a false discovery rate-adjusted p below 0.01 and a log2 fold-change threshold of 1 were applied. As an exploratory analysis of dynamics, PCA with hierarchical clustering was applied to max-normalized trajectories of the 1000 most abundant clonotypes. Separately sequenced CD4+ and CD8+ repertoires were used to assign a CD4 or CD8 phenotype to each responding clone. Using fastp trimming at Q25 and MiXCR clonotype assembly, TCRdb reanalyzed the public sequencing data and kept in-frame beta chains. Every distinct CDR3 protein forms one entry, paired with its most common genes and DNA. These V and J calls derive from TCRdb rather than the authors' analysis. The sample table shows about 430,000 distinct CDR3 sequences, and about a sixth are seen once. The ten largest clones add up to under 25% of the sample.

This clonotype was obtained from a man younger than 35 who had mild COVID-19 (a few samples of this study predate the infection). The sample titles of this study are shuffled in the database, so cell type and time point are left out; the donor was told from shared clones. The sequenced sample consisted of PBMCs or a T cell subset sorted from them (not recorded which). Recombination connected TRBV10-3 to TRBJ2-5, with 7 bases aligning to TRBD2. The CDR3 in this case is CAISESGGRWETQYF. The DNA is TGTGCCATCAGTGAGTCGGGAGGGAGGTGGGAGACCCAGTACTTC.